These 27 T cell receptor beta chains share one sample of origin, sequenced in a study of control samples from healthy donors and cancer patients. The method was immunoSEQ multiplex PCR; TCRdb's version includes in-frame clones alone and lacks a portion of them. The sample has around 140,000 clones; roughly 92% are singletons. The sequenced sample consisted of blood. The origin of the receptors is a man younger than 30 in good health.

This clone was picked up one time. This chain uses TRBV10-3 with TRBJ2-2, with D possibly TRBD1 on 6 matching bases. CDR3 length: 13 amino acids. Trimming pared 8 bases from V and 1 base from J, leaving 8 bases between. Germline V gives CDR1 ENHRY, CDR2 SYGVKD. The DNA for the CDR3 is TGTGCCATCCTAGGGGGGAACACCGGGGAGCTGTTTTTT. It encodes CAILGGNTGELFF.

V and J are TRBV10-3 and TRBJ1-3; the D is unclear. The V gene lost 4 bases and the J gene lost 0 bases, with 4 bases spanning the gap. There are 13 residues in the CDR3. Per the germline V gene, CDR1 is ENHRY and CDR2 is SYGVKD. The CDR3 loop reads CAISVTSGNTIYF. The CDR3 DNA reads as TGTGCCATCAGTGTCACCTCTGGAAACACCATATATTTT.

V usage is TRBV20-1 and J usage is TRBJ1-4; unclear D gene. CDR3 size: 10 residues. The ends were cut back, 5 bases at V and 4 bases at J, with 2 bases in the middle. The germline V gene has CDR1 DFQATT and CDR2 SNEGSKA (reference sequence). The chain's CDR3 is CSADNEKLFF. CDR3 sequence (DNA): TGCAGTGCTGATAATGAAAAACTGTTTTTT.

V gene TRBV7-6 combines with J gene TRBJ2-7, with 8 bases that match TRBD2. Trimming removed 1 base from V and 2 bases from J; junction bases left unmatched: 7. The CDR3 has 16 residues. Germline V lookup: CDR1 SGHVS, CDR2 FNYEAQ. The CDR3 sequence: CASSLGFGGGPYEQYF. The CDR3 DNA reads TGTGCCAGCAGCTTAGGTTTTGGCGGGGGGCCCTACGAGCAGTACTTC.

The rearrangement links TRBV2 to TRBJ2-7; tentatively, D is TRBD1 or TRBD2 (5 bases each). Germline V gene data show CDR1 as SNHLY and CDR2 as FYNNEI. V lost 6 bases and J 2 bases, leaving 8 bases between the germline ends. This CDR3 has 12 amino acids. CDR3 sequence reads: CASRGETYEQYF. For the CDR3, the DNA is TGTGCCAGCAGGGGGGAAACCTACGAGCAGTACTTC.

CDR3: CASSRDGRVGTEAFF. The CDR3 DNA sequence: TGCGCCAGCAGCCGGGACGGGCGGGTCGGGACTGAAGCTTTCTTT. V gene TRBV4-1 combines with J gene TRBJ1-1; tentatively, D is TRBD1 (5 bases). V was cut by 4 bases and J by 5 bases, with 17 bases left in between. Germline assignment: CDR1 MGHRA and CDR2 YSYEKL. The CDR3 length is 15 residues.

This chain connects TRBV24-1 to TRBJ2-1; 14 bases line up with TRBD2. V shed 3 bases and J 6 bases; nucleotides not matched to a gene: 3. The CDR3 totals 16 residues. CDR1 and CDR2 (germline): KGHDR, SFDVKD. CDR3 region: CATSDPGLAGGNEQFF. The CDR3 DNA is TGTGCCACCAGTGATCCAGGACTAGCGGGGGGCAATGAGCAGTTCTTC.

This chain connects TRBV4-1 to TRBJ1-5, with unresolved D. The CDR3 contains 17 residues. Trimming stripped 6 bases from V and 2 bases from J, with 20 bases between. The germline V gene has CDR1 MGHRA and CDR2 YSYEKL. The CDR3 DNA follows: TGCGCCAGCAGAGCTAGGGAAGGACTTATGGGCAATCAGCCCCAGCATTTT. Translating gives CASRAREGLMGNQPQHF.

The V call is TRBV5-4, the J call TRBJ1-3; 9 bases align to TRBD1. The CDR3 covers 15 residues. CDR1 is SGHNT, CDR2 YYREEE, per germline (reference sequence). V trimming: 0 bases; J trimming: 4 bases; junction bases outside the gene matches: 2. CDR3 in DNA: TGTGCCAGCAGCTTGGGGACAGGGGCCGGAAACACCATATATTTT. Protein: CASSLGTGAGNTIYF.

The rearrangement joins TRBV6-2 or TRBV6-3 to TRBJ1-2; perhaps TRBD1 as D (6 bases). The CDR3 sequence is 12 residues long. Trimming stripped 5 bases from V and 8 bases from J, with 12 bases between. Germline values: CDR1 MNHEY, CDR2 SVGEGT. For the CDR3, the DNA is TGTGCCAGCAGTCGTCAGGGGACCGGCTACACCTTC. Residues: CASSRQGTGYTF.

V is TRBV3-1 (or the pseudogene TRBV3-2) and J is TRBJ1-2; 10 bases agree with TRBD1. CDR1 LGHDT and CDR2 YNNKEL come from the germline V gene (reference sequence). CDR3 length: 13 amino acids. Germline trimming cut 8 bases from V and 4 bases from J; bases unmatched to any gene: 4. CDR3 sequence (DNA): TGTGCCAGCGCGCGGACAGGGGGCTATGGCTACACCTTC. This gives the protein CASARTGGYGYTF.

This chain joins TRBV5-1 and TRBJ2-6; no definite D call. The germline V gene has CDR1 SGHRS and CDR2 YFSETQ. CDR3 length equals 15 residues. Trimming removed 0 bases from V and 0 bases from J, with 4 bases in between. CDR3 sequence (DNA): TGCGCCAGCAGCTTGGCACCCTCTGGGGCCAACGTCCTGACTTTC. It yields the protein CASSLAPSGANVLTF.

This chain links TRBV28 with TRBJ2-1; the match to TRBD2 covers 9 bases. The germline V gene encodes CDR1 MDHEN and CDR2 SYDVKM. The CDR3 runs 16 residues. The V and J ends lost 3 bases and 6 bases, in that order; junction bases with no gene match: 9. CDR3 protein: CASSFSRGGRINEQFF. As DNA, the CDR3 is TGTGCCAGCAGTTTCTCGCGGGGGGGCCGTATCAATGAGCAGTTCTTC.

The V and J genes are TRBV7-9 and TRBJ2-2; possible D gene TRBD1, 6 bases. This CDR3 is built from 15 residues. The germline V gene has CDR1 SEHNR and CDR2 FQNEAQ (reference sequence). Trimming cost V 3 bases and J 2 bases, with 10 bases left between them. The CDR3 sequence: CASSFNRENTGELFF. The CDR3 nucleotides are TGTGCCAGCAGCTTTAACAGGGAAAACACCGGGGAGCTGTTTTTT.

The chain has TRBV5-5 and TRBJ1-3, with 7 bases aligning to TRBD1. In germline, CDR1 is SGHKS, CDR2 YYEKEE (reference sequence). The ends lost 3 bases at V and 0 bases at J; junction bases unmatched: 3. The CDR3 sequence is 15 residues long. DNA of the CDR3: TGTGCCAGCAGCTGGAACAGGGGCTCTGGAAACACCATATATTTT. As protein: CASSWNRGSGNTIYF. The complete variable domain, with remaining parts taken from reference TRBV5-5 and TRBJ1-3, reads DAGVTQSPTHLIKTRGQQVTLRCSPISGHKSVSWYQQVLGQGPQFIFQYYEKEERGRGNFPDRFSARQFPNYSSELNVNALLLGDSALYLCASSWNRGSGNTIYFGEGSWLTVV.

V and J are TRBV29-1 and TRBJ2-7; 9 bases align to TRBD1. From germline, CDR1 is SQVTM and CDR2 ANQGSEA. V shed 0 bases and J 3 bases; nucleotides not matched to a gene: 3. The CDR3 length is 14 residues. The CDR3 DNA is TGCAGCGTTGAAGATCTGACAGGGGGCTACGAGCAGTACTTC. Translating gives CSVEDLTGGYEQYF.

The rearrangement joins TRBV4-1 to TRBJ2-7, with 7 bases identical to TRBD1. The J segment lost 0 bases and the V segment lost 2 bases, leaving 4 bases of the junction unmatched. Germline V lookup: CDR1 MGHRA, CDR2 YSYEKL. The CDR3 loop spans 15 amino acids. CDR3 DNA: TGCGCCAGCAGCCAACGGACAGGTGACTCCTACGAGCAGTACTTC. Translation: CASSQRTGDSYEQYF.

The V call is TRBV4-2, the J call TRBJ2-3; 14 bases align to TRBD2. Germline CDR1 LGHNA, CDR2 YNFKEQ. The V segment lost 4 bases and the J segment 5 bases; nucleotides outside the gene matches: 5. CDR3 length: 16 residues. CDR3 protein: CASSPGTSGGVDTQYF. The CDR3 DNA reads TGTGCCAGCAGCCCTGGGACTAGCGGGGGCGTAGATACGCAGTATTTT.

This clone was counted a few times. CDR3 residues: CASSETGGTDTQYF. The CDR3 DNA sequence: TGTGCCAGCAGTGAGACAGGGGGCACAGATACGCAGTATTTT. The chain uses TRBV6-4 and TRBJ2-3; 8 bases are shared with TRBD1. Germline V gene lookup returns CDR1 MRHNA and CDR2 SNTAGT. The CDR3 sequence is 14 residues long. V was pared by 3 bases and J by 1 base, with 0 bases of the junction left unmatched.

The V call is TRBV7-3, the J call TRBJ2-1; TRBD2 might be the D (6 bases). Germline CDR1 is SGHTA and CDR2 is FQGTGA. Trimming took off 2 bases at V and 2 bases at J, with 16 bases between the two ends. This CDR3 spans 17 amino acids. CDR3 DNA: TGTGCCAGCAGCTTAGGCCCCGGCGGGGAAACCTACAATGAGCAGTTCTTC. Protein product: CASSLGPGGETYNEQFF. The full variable domain, with the rest looked up from reference TRBV7-3 and TRBJ2-1, is GAGVSQTPSNKVTEKGKYVELRCDPISGHTALYWYRQSLGQGPEFLIYFQGTGAADDSGLPNDRFFAVRPEGSVSTLKIQRTERGDSAVYLCASSLGPGGETYNEQFFGPGTRLTVL.

The rearrangement uses TRBV19 and TRBJ1-1; D ambiguous. V lost 1 base and J 1 base, leaving 7 bases between the germline ends. Germline loops: CDR1 LNHDA, CDR2 SQIVND (reference sequence). This CDR3 region has 14 residues. The CDR3 nucleotides read TGTGCCAGTAGTATAGGACGGTCGAACACTGAAGCTTTCTTT. Translation gives CASSIGRSNTEAFF.

The chain carries TRBV10-3 and TRBJ2-3, with a weak D call TRBD2 (6 bases). Trimming took off 3 bases at V and 5 bases at J, with 12 bases between the two ends. Germline V lookup: CDR1 ENHRY, CDR2 SYGVKD. This CDR3 comprises 14 residues. The CDR3 spells CAISDFLARDTQYF. The CDR3 DNA sequence: TGTGCCATCAGTGATTTCCTAGCGAGAGATACGCAGTATTTT.

The genes are TRBV7-9 and TRBJ1-2; 10 bases align to TRBD1. CDR1 SEHNR and CDR2 FQNEAQ come from the germline V gene (reference sequence). J lost 7 bases, V lost 6 bases, and 2 bases had no gene match. This CDR3 is built from 12 residues. Written as DNA, the CDR3 is TGTGCCAGCAGTTGGACAGGGGGTGGCTACACCTTC. It codes for CASSWTGGGYTF.

The chain recombines TRBV4-1 with TRBJ2-3, with D perhaps assigned TRBD1 or TRBD2 (5 bases each). The length of the CDR3 is 15 residues. V shed 4 bases and J shed 2 bases, with 13 bases lying between them. Per the germline V gene, CDR1 is MGHRA and CDR2 is YSYEKL. In DNA, the CDR3 is TGCGCCAGCAGCCCTAGGGGAGAGCTCACAGATACGCAGTATTTT. Protein product: CASSPRGELTDTQYF.

V and J are TRBV19 and TRBJ2-2; 10 positions match TRBD1. The V gene's germline CDR1 is LNHDA and CDR2 SQIVND (reference sequence). The CDR3 extends over 18 amino acids. With V trimmed by 7 bases and J by 5 bases, 16 bases remained unmatched. As DNA, the CDR3 is TGTGCCAGTACGGAAATAGGAGGGACAGGGGAGGAGACCGGGGAGCTGTTTTTT. Amino acid sequence: CASTEIGGTGEETGELFF.

The chain employs TRBV2 and TRBJ1-5, with D hard to call. There are 13 residues in the CDR3. The V gene lost 3 bases and the J gene lost 4 bases, with 7 bases spanning the gap. CDR1 is SNHLY and CDR2 is FYNNEI in the germline V gene. The CDR3 DNA reads as TGTGCCAGCAGTGAGTGGGTAAATCAGCCCCAGCATTTT. It encodes CASSEWVNQPQHF. The full variable domain, in which reference TRBV2 and TRBJ1-5 provide the parts outside the CDR3, is EPEVTQTPSHQVTQMGQEVILRCVPISNHLYFYWYRQILGQKVEFLVSFYNNEISEKSEIFDDQFSVERPDGSNFTLKIRSTKLEDSAMYFCASSEWVNQPQHFGDGTRLSIL.

The genes are TRBV7-9 and TRBJ1-5, with a tentative D call TRBD1 (5 bases). This CDR3 has 15 residues. The V end lost 4 bases, the J end lost 2 bases, and 12 bases lay between the germline ends. Germline V CDR1 and CDR2: SEHNR, FQNEAQ (reference sequence). CDR3 in amino acids: CASSYGTIGNQPQHF. The CDR3 DNA sequence: TGTGCCAGCAGCTACGGGACTATAGGCAATCAGCCCCAGCATTTT.